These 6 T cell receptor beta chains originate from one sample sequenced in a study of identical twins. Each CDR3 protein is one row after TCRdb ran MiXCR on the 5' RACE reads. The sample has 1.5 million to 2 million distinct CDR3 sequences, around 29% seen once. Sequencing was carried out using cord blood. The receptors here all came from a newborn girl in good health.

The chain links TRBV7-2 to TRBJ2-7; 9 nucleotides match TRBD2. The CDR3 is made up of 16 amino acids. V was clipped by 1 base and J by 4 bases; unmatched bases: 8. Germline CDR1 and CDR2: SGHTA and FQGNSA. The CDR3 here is CASSLVAGGRMYEQYF. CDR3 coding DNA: TGTGCCAGCAGCTTAGTTGCGGGGGGGCGAATGTACGAGCAGTACTTC. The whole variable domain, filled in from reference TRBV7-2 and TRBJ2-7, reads GAGVSQSPSNKVTEKGKDVELRCDPISGHTALYWYRQSLGQGLEFLIYFQGNSAPDKSGLPSDRFSAERTGGSVSTLTIQRTQQEDSAVYLCASSLVAGGRMYEQYFGPGTRLTVT.

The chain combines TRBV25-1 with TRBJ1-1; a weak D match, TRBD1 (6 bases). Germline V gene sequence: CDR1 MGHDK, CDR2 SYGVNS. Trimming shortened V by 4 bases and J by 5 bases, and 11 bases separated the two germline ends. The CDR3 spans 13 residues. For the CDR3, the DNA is TGTGCCAGCAGTGCGGGGGGCGAGACTGAAGCTTTCTTT. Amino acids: CASSAGGETEAFF.

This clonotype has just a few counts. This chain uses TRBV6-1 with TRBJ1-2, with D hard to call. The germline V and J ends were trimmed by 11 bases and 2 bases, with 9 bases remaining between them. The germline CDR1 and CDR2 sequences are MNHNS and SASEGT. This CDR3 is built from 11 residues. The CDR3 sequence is CAVQPNYGYTF. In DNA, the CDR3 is TGTGCCGTACAGCCAAACTATGGCTACACCTTC.

The CDR3 region is CASSSPRVGWSDTQYF. CDR3 bases: TGTGCCAGCAGCTCCCCTCGGGTGGGGTGGTCAGATACGCAGTATTTT. This sequence joins TRBV13 and TRBJ2-3, with D unclear. Per the germline V gene, CDR1 is PRHDT and CDR2 is FYEKMQ (reference sequence). V shed 4 bases and J shed 4 bases, with 18 bases lying between them. The CDR3 loop spans 16 amino acids.

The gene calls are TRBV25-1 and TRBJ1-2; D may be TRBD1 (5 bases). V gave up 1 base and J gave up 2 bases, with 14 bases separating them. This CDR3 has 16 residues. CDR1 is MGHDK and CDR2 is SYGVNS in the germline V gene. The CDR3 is CASSESQGFHNYGYTF. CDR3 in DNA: TGTGCCAGCAGTGAATCCCAGGGTTTCCACAACTATGGCTACACCTTC.

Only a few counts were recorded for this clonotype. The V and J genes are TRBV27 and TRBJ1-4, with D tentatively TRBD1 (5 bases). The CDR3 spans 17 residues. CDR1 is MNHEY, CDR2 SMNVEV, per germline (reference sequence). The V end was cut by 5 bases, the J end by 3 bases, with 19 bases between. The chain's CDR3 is CASSPNRQRSPNEKLFF. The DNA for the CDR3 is TGTGCCAGCAGTCCAAATCGACAGAGGAGCCCTAATGAAAAACTGTTTTTT.